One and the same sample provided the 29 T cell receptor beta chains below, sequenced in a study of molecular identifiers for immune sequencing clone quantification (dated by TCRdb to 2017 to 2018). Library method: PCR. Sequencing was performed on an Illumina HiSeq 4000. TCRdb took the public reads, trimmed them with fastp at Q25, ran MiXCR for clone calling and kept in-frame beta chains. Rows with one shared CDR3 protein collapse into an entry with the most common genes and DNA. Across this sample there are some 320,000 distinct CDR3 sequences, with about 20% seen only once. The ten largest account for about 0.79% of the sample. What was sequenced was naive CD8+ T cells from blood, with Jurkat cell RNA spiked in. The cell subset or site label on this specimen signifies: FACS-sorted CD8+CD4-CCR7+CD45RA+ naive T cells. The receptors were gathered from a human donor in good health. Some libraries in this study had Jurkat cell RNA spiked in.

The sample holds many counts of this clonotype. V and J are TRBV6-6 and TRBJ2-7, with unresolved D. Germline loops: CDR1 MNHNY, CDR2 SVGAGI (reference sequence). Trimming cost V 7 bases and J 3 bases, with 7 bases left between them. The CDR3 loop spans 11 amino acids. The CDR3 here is CASTRGYEQYF. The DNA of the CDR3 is TGTGCCAGCACCCGAGGCTACGAGCAGTACTTC.

The CDR3 DNA sequence: TGTGCCAGCAGGACTGGGGGGGCCGGCGAGACCCAGTACTTC. It translates to CASRTGGAGETQYF. The rearrangement links TRBV6-2 or TRBV6-3 to TRBJ2-5; perhaps TRBD2 as D (7 bases). V lost 6 bases to trimming and J lost 5 bases, with 16 bases between them. This CDR3 region has 14 residues. Germline lookup yields CDR1 MNHEY and CDR2 SVGEGT.

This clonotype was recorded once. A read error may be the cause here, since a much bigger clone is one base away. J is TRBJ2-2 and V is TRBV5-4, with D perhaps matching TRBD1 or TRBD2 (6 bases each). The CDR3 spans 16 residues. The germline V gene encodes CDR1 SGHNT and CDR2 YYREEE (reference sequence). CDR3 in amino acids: CASSPQGPLTPGGLFF. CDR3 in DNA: TGTGCCAGCAGCCCCCAGGGGCCCCTAACACCCGGGGGGCTGTTTTTT.

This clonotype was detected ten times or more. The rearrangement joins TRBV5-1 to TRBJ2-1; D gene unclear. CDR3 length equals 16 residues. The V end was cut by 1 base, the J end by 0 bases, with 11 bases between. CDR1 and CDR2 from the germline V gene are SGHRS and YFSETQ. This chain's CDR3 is CASSLPEPSSYNEQFF. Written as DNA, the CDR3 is TGCGCCAGCAGCTTGCCGGAGCCGAGCTCCTACAATGAGCAGTTCTTC. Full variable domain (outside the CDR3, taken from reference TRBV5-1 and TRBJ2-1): KAGVTQTPRYLIKTRGQQVTLSCSPISGHRSVSWYQQTPGQGLQFLFEYFSETQRNKGNFPGRFSGRQFSNSRSEMNVSTLELGDSALYLCASSLPEPSSYNEQFFGPGTRLTVL.

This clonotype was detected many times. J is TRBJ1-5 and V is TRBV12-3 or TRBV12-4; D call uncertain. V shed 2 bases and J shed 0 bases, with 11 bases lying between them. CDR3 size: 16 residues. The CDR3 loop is CASSLSAANSNQPQHF. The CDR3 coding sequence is TGTGCCAGCAGTTTATCTGCGGCCAATAGCAATCAGCCCCAGCATTTT.

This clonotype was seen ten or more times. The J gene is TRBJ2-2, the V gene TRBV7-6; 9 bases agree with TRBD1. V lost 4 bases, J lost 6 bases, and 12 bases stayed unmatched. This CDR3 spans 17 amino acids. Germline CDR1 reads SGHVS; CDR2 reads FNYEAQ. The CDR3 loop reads CASSYGRDREVSGELFF. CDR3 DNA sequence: TGTGCCAGCAGCTATGGCCGGGACAGGGAGGTTTCCGGGGAGCTGTTTTTT.

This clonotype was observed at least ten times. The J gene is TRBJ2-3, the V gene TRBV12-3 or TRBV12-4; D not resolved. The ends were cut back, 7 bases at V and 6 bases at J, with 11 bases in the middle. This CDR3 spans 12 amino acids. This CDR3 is CASTPGLDTQYF. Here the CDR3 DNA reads TGTGCCAGCACCCCCGGTTTGGATACGCAGTATTTT.

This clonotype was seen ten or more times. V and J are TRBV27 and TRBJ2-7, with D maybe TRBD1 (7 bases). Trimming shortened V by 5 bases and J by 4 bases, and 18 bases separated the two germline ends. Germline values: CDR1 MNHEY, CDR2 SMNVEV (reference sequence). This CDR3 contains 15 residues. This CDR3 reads CASSPRQGRGYEQYF. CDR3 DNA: TGTGCCAGCAGTCCCAGACAGGGCCGGGGGTACGAGCAGTACTTC.

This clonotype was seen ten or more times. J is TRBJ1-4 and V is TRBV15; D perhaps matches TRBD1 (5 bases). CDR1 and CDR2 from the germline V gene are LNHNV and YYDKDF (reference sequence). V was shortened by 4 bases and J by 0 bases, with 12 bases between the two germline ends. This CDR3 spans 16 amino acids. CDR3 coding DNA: TGTGCCACCAGCATGCAGAGACAGCCAACTAATGAAAAACTGTTTTTT. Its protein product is CATSMQRQPTNEKLFF.

The CDR3 nucleotides are TGTGCCAGCAGTTTAGCGGGAGGGGTTCTCTCCTACGAGCAGTACTTC. It codes for CASSLAGGVLSYEQYF. The chain employs TRBV12-3 or TRBV12-4 and TRBJ2-7; 7 positions match TRBD2. The CDR3 is made up of 16 amino acids. Trimming took 0 bases from V and 0 from J; bases not matched to a gene: 5.

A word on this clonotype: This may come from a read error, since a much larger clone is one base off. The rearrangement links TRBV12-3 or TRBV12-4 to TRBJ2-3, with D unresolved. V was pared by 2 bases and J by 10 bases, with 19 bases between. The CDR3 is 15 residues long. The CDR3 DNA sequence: TGTGCCAGCAGTTTATCCAGCTTTCGGACCGATTCGCAGTATTTT. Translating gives CASSLSSFRTDSQYF.

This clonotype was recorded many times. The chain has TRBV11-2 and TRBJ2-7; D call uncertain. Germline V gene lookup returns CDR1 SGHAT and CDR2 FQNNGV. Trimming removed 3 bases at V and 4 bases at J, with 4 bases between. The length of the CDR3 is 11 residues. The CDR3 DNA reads TGTGCCAGCAGCTTGAAGTACGAGCAGTACTTC. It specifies CASSLKYEQYF.

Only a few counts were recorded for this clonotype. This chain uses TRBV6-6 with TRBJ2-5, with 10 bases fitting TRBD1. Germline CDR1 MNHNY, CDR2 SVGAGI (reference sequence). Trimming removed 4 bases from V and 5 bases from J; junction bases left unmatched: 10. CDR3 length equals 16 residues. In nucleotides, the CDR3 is TGTGCCAGCAGTTCCTACCCCGACAGGGGGCTTGAGACCCAGTACTTC. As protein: CASSSYPDRGLETQYF.

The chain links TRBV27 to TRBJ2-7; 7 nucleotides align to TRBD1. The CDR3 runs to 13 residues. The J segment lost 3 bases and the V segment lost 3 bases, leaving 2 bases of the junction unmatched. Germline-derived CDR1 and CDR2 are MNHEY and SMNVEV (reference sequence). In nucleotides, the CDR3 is TGTGCCAGCAGTTTCTACAGGGGCTACGAGCAGTACTTC. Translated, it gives CASSFYRGYEQYF.

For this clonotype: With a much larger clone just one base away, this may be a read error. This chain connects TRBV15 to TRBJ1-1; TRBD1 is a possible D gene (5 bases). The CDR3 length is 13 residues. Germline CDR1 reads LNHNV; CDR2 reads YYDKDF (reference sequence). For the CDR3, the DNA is TGTGCCGCCAGCCCAGGGCGGGAAACTGAAGCTTTCTTT. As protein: CAASPGRETEAFF.

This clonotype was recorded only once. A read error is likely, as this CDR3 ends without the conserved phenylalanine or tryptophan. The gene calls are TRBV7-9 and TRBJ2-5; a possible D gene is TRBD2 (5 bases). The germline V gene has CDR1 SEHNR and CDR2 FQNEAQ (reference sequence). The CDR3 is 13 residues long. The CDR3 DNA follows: TGTGCCTGCAGCTCCTCCGGGGAAGAGACCCAGTACTCC. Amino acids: CACSSSGEETQYS.

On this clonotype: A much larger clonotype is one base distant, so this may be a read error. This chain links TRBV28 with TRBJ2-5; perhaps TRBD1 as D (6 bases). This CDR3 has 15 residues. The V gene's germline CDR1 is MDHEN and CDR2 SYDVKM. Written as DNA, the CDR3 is TGTGCCAGCGGTGGTAATGGGGGCACCCAAGGGACCCAGTACTTC. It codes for CASGGNGGTQGTQYF. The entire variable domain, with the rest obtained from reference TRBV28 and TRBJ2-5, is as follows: DVKVTQSSRYLVKRTGEKVFLECVQDMDHENMFWYRQDPGLGLRLIYFSYDVKMKEKGDIPEGYSVSREKKERFSLILESASTNQTSMYLCASGGNGGTQGTQYFGPGTRLLVL.

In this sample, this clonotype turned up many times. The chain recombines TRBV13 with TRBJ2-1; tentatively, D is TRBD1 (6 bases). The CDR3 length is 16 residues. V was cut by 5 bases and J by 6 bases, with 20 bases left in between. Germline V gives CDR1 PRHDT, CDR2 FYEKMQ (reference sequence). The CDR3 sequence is CASSPKGVAGANEQFF. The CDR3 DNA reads TGTGCCAGCAGCCCCAAGGGGGTGGCTGGGGCCAATGAGCAGTTCTTC.

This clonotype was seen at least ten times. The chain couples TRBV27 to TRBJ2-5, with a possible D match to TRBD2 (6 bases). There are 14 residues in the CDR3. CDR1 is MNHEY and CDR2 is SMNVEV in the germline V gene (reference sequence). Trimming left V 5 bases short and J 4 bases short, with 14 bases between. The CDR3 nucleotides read TGTGCCAGCAGTCCTTCTCAGGGAGGAGAGACCCAGTACTTC. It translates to CASSPSQGGETQYF.

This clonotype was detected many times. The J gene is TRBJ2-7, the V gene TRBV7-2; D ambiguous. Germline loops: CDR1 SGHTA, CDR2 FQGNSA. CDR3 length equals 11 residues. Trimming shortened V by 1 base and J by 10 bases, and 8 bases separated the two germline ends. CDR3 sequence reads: CASSLGVVQYF. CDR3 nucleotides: TGTGCCAGCAGCTTAGGAGTAGTCCAGTACTTC.

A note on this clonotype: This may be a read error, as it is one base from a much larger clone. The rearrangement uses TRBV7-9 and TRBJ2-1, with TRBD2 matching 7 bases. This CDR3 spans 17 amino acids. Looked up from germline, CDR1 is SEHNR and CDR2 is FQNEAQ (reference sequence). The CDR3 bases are TGTGCCAGCAGCTATAGTCGGGGGGAGGGCCGTCGCCATGAGCAGCTCTTC. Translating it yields CASSYSRGEGRRHEQLF.

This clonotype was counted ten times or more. CDR3 amino acids: CASSGRPGANVLTF. The CDR3 DNA sequence: TGTGCCAGCAGTGGGCGACCAGGGGCCAACGTCCTGACTTTC. This chain uses TRBV28 with TRBJ2-6, with D uncertain. The CDR3 length is 14 residues. From germline, CDR1 is MDHEN and CDR2 SYDVKM. The ends were cut back, 5 bases at V and 4 bases at J, with 9 bases in the middle.

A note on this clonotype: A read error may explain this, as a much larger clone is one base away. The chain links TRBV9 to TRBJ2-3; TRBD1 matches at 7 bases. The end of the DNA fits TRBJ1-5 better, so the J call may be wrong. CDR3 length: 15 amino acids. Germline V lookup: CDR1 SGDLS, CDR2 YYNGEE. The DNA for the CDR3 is TGTGCCAGCAGCGTAGGACAGGGCGACACAGATACGCAGCATTTT. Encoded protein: CASSVGQGDTDTQHF.

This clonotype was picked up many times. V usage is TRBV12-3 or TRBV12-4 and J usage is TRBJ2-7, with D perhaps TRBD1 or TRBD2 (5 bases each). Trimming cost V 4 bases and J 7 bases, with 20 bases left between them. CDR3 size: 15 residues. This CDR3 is CASSYGTAISGEQYF. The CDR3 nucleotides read TGTGCCAGCAGTTATGGGACGGCGATATCAGGGGAGCAGTACTTC.

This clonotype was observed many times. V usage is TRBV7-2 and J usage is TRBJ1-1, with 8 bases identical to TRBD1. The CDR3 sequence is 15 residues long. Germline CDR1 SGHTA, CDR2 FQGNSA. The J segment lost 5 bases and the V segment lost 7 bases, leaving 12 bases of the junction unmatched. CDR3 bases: TGTGCCAGCATCCTTCCAGGGGGCGTTAGGACTGAAGCTTTCTTT. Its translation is CASILPGGVRTEAFF.

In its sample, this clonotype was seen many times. CDR3 sequence reads: CASSLNPGLAAADTQYF. CDR3 sequence (DNA): TGTGCCAGCAGCTTAAATCCCGGTCTAGCGGCCGCAGATACGCAGTATTTT. This rearrangement joins TRBV7-3 to TRBJ2-3; 7 nucleotides line up with TRBD2. The germline V gene encodes CDR1 SGHTA and CDR2 FQGTGA. This CDR3 contains 17 residues. V shed 1 base and J 4 bases; nucleotides not matched to a gene: 11.

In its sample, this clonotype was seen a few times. This CDR3 is CASSLIPGVANTQYF. DNA of the CDR3: TGTGCCAGCAGCTTAATTCCAGGTGTAGCAAATACGCAGTATTTT. This chain joins TRBV7-9 and TRBJ2-3; D remains unclear. The CDR3 has 15 amino acids. The V end was cut by 2 bases, the J end by 7 bases, with 16 bases between. Looked up from germline, CDR1 is SEHNR and CDR2 is FQNEAQ (reference sequence).

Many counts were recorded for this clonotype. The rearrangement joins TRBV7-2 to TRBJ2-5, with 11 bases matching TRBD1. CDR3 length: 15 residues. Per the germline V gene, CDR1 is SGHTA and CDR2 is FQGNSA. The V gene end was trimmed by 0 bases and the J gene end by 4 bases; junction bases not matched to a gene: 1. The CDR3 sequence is CASSLAGTGGETQYF. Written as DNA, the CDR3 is TGTGCCAGCAGCTTAGCCGGGACAGGGGGAGAGACCCAGTACTTC.

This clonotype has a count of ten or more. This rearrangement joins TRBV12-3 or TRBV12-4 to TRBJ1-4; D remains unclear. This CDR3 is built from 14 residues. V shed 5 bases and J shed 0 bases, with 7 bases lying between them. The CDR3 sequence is CASSIDATNEKLFF. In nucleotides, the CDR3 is TGTGCCAGCAGTATAGATGCAACTAATGAAAAACTGTTTTTT.